This T cell receptor beta chain derives from a study of blood T cell repertoires in COVID-19 (dated by TCRdb to 2018 to 2020). As for the study more broadly: Samples from collaborators originated in the United States, Italy and Spain and spanned both the acute and convalescent phases of COVID-19. Where available, HLA class I and class II types were obtained from metadata supplied by the sample provider rather than from assay-based typing. The repertoires were released in a freely available public database meant as a resource for research on the immune response to SARS-CoV-2. A de-identified subject ID, COVID-19 status, age in years and sex were almost always included in the sample metadata. Subjects who had been exposed to COVID-19, were actively infected with it, or had recovered from it provided the deeply sampled blood TCRbeta repertoires that made up the dataset. Samples were obtained from the ongoing ImmuneRACE study (first 160 participants) and from roughly 1,300 subjects provided by 6 global collaborators. The prospective study material was composed of cDNA or gDNA derived from T cells, B-cell-depleted T cells, or PBMCs.

Study-level results and caveats: The amount of clinical and demographic metadata varied by source and participant and was provided uncurated.

TCRbeta CDR3 regions were amplified from genomic DNA by means of the immunoSEQ Assay, a bias-controlled multiplex PCR. In the authors' own workflow: The number of nucleated cells in each sample was estimated from the amplification of reference gene primers within the assay. To quantify the absolute abundance of each unique TCRbeta CDR3 rearrangement, sequence reads were collapsed and filtered. For each sample, productive Simpson clonality was calculated by taking the square root of Simpson's diversity index across productive rearrangements. What TCRdb holds here is the immuneACCESS table cut down to in-frame rearrangements. Part of the clones is not present; checked against another copy, under half of the missing clones reflect an unresolved V gene, and the others are unexplained. V, J and clone size derive from that table, while D and trimming were established from the DNA sequence. For this sample there are 110,000 to 150,000 clones; about nine tenths appear just once. The ten largest clones add up to around 4.5% of the sample.

To note about this clone: It has no known antigen specificity. The sample holds no much larger clone one base away, and base qualities are not on file.

The CDR3 runs 14 amino acids, cysteine and phenylalanine included. The entry retains the CDR3 DNA only, 42 bases that are in frame from base 1. Relative to germline, V is 3 bases shorter and J is 7 bases shorter, with 16 bases between their ends. CDR1 SQVTM and CDR2 ANQGSEA are derived from the germline V gene. Participants in the prospective study were enrolled through a virtual design, were aged roughly 18 to 100 years, and lived in about 25 United States geographic areas. Cohort assignment in the prospective study relied on participant-reported clinical history from a screening survey and a study questionnaire. Recovered participants in ImmuneRACE Cohort 3 were defined as having two consecutive negative NP/OP PCR tests, clearance from a healthcare professional, or resolution of symptoms. Mobile phlebotomists in the prospective study collected whole blood, serum and a nasopharyngeal or oropharyngeal swab from every participant. Additional blood draws and questionnaires over an approximately two-month period could optionally be provided by prospective study participants. Before DNA extraction, prospective study blood samples were shipped either frozen or at room temperature.

The sequence is built from TRBV29-1 and TRBJ2-1; the D gene cannot be named for sure. Sequenced material: PBMCs or T cells enriched from blood (not recorded which). The clonotype originates from a man aged 45-65 years who had recovered from COVID-19. The CDR3 protein: CSVEGNRRANEQFF. The base sequence is TGCAGCGTTGAGGGTAACAGAAGAGCTAATGAGCAGTTCTTC.